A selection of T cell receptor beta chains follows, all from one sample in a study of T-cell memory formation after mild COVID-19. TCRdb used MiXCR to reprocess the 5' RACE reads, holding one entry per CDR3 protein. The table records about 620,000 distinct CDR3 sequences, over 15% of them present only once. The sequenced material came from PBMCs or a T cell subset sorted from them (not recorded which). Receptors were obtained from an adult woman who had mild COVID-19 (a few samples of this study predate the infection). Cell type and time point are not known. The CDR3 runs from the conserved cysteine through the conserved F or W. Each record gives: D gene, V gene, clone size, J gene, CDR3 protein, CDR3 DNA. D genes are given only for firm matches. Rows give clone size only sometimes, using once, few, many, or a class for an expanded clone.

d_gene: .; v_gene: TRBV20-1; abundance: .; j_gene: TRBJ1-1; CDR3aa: CSASSSQETMNTEAFF; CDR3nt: TGCAGTGCTAGTAGCTCGCAAGAGACAATGAACACTGAAGCTTTCTTT
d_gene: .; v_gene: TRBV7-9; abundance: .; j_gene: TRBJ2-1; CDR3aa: CATEGRSYNEQFF; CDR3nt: TGTGCCACCGAAGGTCGCTCCTACAATGAGCAGTTCTTC
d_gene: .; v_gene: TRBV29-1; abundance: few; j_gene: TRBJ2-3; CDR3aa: CSVQAGGTDTQYF; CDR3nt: TGCAGCGTTCAGGCAGGCGGCACAGATACGCAGTATTTT
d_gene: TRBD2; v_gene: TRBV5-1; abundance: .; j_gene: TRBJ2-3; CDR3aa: CASSLLGLGTITDTQYF; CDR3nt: TGCGCCAGCAGCCTCCTGGGACTAGGCACTATAACAGATACGCAGTATTTT
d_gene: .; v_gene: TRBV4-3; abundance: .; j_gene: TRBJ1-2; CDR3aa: CASSQDAGVNYGYTF; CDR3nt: TGCGCCAGCAGCCAAGATGCAGGGGTTAACTATGGCTACACCTTC
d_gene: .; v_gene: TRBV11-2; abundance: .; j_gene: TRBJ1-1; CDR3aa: CASIQSEDTEAFF; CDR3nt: TGTGCCAGCATCCAATCGGAGGACACTGAAGCTTTCTTT
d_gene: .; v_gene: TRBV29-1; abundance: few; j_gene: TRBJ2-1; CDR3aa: CSVVVIVDNEQFF; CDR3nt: TGCAGCGTCGTCGTTATAGTAGACAATGAGCAGTTCTTC
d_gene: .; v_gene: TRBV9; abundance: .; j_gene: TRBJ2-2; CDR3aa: CASSPRTSTGELFF; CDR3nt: TGTGCCAGCAGCCCTCGGACAAGCACCGGGGAGCTGTTTTTT
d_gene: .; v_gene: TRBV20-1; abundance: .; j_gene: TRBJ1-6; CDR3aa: CSASRLDIGISSPLHF; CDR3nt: TGCAGTGCTTCTCGTCTAGACATTGGAATTAGTTCACCCCTCCACTTT
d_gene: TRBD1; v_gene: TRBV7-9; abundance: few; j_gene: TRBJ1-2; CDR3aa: CASSVRGQGNGYTF; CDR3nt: TGTGCCAGCAGCGTCCGGGGACAGGGGAACGGCTACACCTTC
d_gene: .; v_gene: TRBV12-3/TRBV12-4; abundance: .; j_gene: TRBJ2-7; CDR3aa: CASSFRSYEQYF; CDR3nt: TGTGCCAGCAGTTTTCGGTCCTACGAGCAGTACTTC
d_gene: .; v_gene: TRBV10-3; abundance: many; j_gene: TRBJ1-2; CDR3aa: CAISETRNYGYTF; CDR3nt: TGTGCCATCAGTGAGACCAGGAACTATGGCTACACCTTC
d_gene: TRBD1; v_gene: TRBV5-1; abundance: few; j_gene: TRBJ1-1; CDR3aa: CASSRGGTGVNTEAFF; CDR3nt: TGCGCCAGCAGCCGGGGGGGAACAGGGGTAAACACTGAAGCTTTCTTT
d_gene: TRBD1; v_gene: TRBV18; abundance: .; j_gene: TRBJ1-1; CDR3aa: CASSVSVPGQKNTEAFF; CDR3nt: TGTGCCAGCTCAGTATCAGTCCCGGGACAGAAGAACACTGAAGCTTTCTTT
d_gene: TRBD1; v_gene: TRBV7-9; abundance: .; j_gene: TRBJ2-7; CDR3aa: CASRSGTGPNEQYF; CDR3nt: TGTGCCAGCAGATCCGGGACAGGGCCCAACGAGCAGTACTTC
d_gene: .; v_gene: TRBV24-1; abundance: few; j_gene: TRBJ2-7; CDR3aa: CATSDYRERQYF; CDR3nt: TGTGCCACCAGTGATTACCGGGAACGGCAGTACTTC
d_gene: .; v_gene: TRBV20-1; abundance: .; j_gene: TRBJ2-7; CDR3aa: CSARDARVGEQYF; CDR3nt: TGCAGTGCTAGAGATGCCCGGGTCGGCGAGCAGTACTTC
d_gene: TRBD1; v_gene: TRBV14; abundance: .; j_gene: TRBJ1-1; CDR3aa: CASSQDRGRDRMMNTEAFF; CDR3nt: TGTGCCAGCAGCCAAGATCGGGGCCGGGACAGAATGATGAACACTGAAGCTTTCTTT
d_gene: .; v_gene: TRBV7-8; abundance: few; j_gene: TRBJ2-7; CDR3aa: CASRQGGGEEQYF; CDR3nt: TGTGCCAGCCGGCAAGGAGGAGGTGAGGAGCAGTACTTC
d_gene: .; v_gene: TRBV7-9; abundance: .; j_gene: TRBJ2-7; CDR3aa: CASSLAVTTEPSSEQYF; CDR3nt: TGTGCCAGCAGCTTAGCAGTGACAACAGAGCCTTCGTCCGAGCAGTACTTC
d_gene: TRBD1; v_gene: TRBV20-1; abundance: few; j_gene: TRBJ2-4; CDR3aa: CSAPRDRGLENIQYF; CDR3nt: TGCAGTGCCCCAAGGGACAGGGGCCTTGAAAACATTCAGTACTTC
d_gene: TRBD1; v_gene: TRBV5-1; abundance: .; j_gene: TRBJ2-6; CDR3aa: CASSKQGAGANVLTF; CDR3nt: TGCGCCAGCAGCAAGCAGGGGGCTGGGGCCAACGTCCTGACTTTC
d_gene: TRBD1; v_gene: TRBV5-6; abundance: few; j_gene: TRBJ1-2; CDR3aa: CASSLAQGANGYTF; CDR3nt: TGTGCCAGCAGCTTGGCTCAGGGGGCGAATGGCTACACCTTC
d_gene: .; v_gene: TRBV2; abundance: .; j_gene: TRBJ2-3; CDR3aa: CASKSGQPTDTQYF; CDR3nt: TGTGCCAGCAAGTCCGGACAGCCCACAGATACGCAGTATTTT
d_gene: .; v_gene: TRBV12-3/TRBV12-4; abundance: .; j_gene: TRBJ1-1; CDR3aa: CASSLIPWTTEAFF; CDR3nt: TGTGCCAGCAGTTTAATCCCCTGGACCACTGAAGCTTTCTTT
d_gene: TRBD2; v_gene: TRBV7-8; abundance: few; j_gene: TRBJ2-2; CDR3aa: CASSFNSGRDTGELFF; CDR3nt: TGTGCCAGCAGCTTTAATAGCGGGAGGGACACCGGGGAGCTGTTTTTT
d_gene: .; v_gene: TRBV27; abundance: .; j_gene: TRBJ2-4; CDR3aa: CASRQAALAKNIQYF; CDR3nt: TGTGCCAGCAGACAAGCCGCCCTAGCCAAAAACATTCAGTACTTC